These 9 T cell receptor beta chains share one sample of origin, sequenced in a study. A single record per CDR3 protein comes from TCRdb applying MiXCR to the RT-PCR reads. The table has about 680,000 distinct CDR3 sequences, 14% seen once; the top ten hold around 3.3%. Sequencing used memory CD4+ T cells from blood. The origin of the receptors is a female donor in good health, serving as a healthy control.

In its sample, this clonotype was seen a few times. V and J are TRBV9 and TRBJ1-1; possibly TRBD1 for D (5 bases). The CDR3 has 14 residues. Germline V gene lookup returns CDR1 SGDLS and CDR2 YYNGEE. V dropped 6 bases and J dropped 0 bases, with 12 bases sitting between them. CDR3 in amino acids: CASIPDIMNTEAFF. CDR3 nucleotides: TGTGCCAGCATCCCGGACATAATGAACACTGAAGCTTTCTTT. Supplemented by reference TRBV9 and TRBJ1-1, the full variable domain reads DSGVTQTPKHLITATGQRVTLRCSPRSGDLSVYWYQQSLDQGLQFLIQYYNGEERAKGNILERFSAQQFPDLHSELNLSSLELGDSALYFCASIPDIMNTEAFFGQGTRLTVV.

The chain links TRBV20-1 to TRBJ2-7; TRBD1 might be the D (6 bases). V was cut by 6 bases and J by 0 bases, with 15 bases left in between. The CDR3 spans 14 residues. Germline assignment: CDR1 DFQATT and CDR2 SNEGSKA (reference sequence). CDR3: CSAQGLPSSYEQYF. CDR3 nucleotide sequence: TGCAGTGCCCAGGGGTTGCCTAGCTCCTACGAGCAGTACTTC.

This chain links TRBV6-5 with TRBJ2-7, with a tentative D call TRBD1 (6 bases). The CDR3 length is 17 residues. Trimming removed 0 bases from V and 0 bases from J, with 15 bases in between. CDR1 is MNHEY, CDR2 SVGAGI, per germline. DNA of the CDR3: TGTGCCAGCAGTTACTCGGGAACGGACAGCCTCTCCTACGAGCAGTACTTC. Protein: CASSYSGTDSLSYEQYF.

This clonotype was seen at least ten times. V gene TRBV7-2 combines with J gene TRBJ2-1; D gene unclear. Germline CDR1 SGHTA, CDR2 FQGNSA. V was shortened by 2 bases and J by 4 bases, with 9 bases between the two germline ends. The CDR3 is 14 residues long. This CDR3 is CASSLPRSYNEQFF. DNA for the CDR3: TGTGCCAGCAGCTTACCTCGTTCTTACAATGAGCAGTTCTTC.

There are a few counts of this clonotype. CDR3 residues: CSARDPVGETQYF. The CDR3 DNA reads as TGCAGTGCTAGAGACCCGGTGGGAGAGACCCAGTACTTC. V gene TRBV20-1 combines with J gene TRBJ2-5; no reliable D call. CDR1 and CDR2 (germline): DFQATT, SNEGSKA (reference sequence). CDR3 length equals 13 residues. V was pared by 0 bases and J by 4 bases, with 9 bases between.

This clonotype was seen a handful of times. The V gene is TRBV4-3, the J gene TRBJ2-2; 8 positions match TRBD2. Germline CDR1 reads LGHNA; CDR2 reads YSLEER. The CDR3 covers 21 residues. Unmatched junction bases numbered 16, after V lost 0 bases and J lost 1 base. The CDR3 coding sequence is TGCGCCAGCAGCCAAGATTTATTGCTAGCGGGCACTCTTATGAACACCGGGGAGCTGTTTTTT. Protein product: CASSQDLLLAGTLMNTGELFF.

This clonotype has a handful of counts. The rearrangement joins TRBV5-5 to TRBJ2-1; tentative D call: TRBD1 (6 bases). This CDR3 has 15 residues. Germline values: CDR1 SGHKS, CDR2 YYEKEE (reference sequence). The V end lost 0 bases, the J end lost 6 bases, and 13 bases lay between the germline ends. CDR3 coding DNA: TGTGCCAGCAGCTTGGGTCGACAGGCGGGCAATGAGCAGTTCTTC. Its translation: CASSLGRQAGNEQFF.

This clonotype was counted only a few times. CDR3 in DNA: TGTGCCACCAGCAGAGTCCCTGTACAGGGGGGCACTGAAGCTTTCTTT. Residues: CATSRVPVQGGTEAFF. The J gene is TRBJ1-1, the V gene TRBV15; TRBD1 agrees at 8 bases. CDR1 LNHNV and CDR2 YYDKDF come from the germline V gene (reference sequence). V was pared by 1 base and J by 4 bases, with 8 bases of the junction left unmatched. This CDR3 contains 16 residues.

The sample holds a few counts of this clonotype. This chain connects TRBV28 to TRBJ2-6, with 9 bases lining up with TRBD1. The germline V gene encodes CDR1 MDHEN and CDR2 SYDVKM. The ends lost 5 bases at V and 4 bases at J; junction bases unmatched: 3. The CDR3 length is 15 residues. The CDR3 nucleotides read TGTGCCAGCAGTCACAGGGGGCCGGGGGCCAACGTCCTGACTTTC. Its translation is CASSHRGPGANVLTF.